The 16 T cell receptor beta chains in this list originate from one sample, sequenced in a study of T-cell memory formation after mild COVID-19 (dated by TCRdb to the early 2020s). The library was obtained by 5' RACE. Reads for this sample came from an Illumina NovaSeq 6000. The public reads were quality trimmed at Q25 with fastp and then assembled into clones with MiXCR by TCRdb, keeping productive beta chains. When rows share a CDR3 protein, they turn into one entry using the most common DNA and genes. The sample contains around 300,000 distinct CDR3 sequences, 15% to 20% of them found a single time. The leading ten clones occupy 20% to 25% of the sample. Sequences were obtained from PBMCs or a T cell subset sorted from them (not recorded which). These receptors came from a young man who had mild COVID-19 (a few samples of this study predate the infection). The sample titles of this study are shuffled in the database, so cell type and time point are left out; the donor was told from shared clones.

This sequence joins TRBV9 and TRBJ2-5; 10 bases are shared with TRBD1. Looked up from germline, CDR1 is SGDLS and CDR2 is YYNGEE. V was pared by 3 bases and J by 2 bases, with 4 bases of the junction left unmatched. The CDR3 is made up of 15 amino acids. The CDR3 protein is CASSAGDRGQETQYF. The CDR3 nucleotides are TGTGCCAGCAGCGCGGGGGACAGGGGACAAGAGACCCAGTACTTC.

This clonotype was detected a few times. The chain uses TRBV7-3 and TRBJ2-3; D is unresolved. V gave up 5 bases and J gave up 4 bases, with 13 bases separating them. Looked up from germline, CDR1 is SGHTA and CDR2 is FQGTGA. CDR3 length: 14 amino acids. The CDR3: CASSNNVVADTQYF. The CDR3 DNA reads TGTGCCAGCAGCAACAACGTTGTTGCAGATACGCAGTATTTT.

The sample holds a few counts of this clonotype. The chain couples TRBV4-2 to TRBJ2-1; D gene ambiguous. This CDR3 has 15 residues. Germline V CDR1 and CDR2: LGHNA, YNFKEQ. The ends were cut back, 1 base at V and 7 bases at J, with 14 bases in the middle. Here the CDR3 DNA reads TGTGCCAGCAGCCAAGGGCTAGGCCCTCGTAATGAGCAGTTCTTC. Its protein is CASSQGLGPRNEQFF.

This sequence joins TRBV20-1 and TRBJ1-6, with a possible D match to TRBD1 (5 bases). Deletions cut 3 bases from V and 0 bases from J, with 12 bases between. Germline V gives CDR1 DFQATT, CDR2 SNEGSKA (reference sequence). The CDR3 consists of 16 residues. The CDR3 region is CSARTGGSSYNSPLHF. The CDR3 DNA reads TGCAGTGCTAGGACCGGGGGGAGCTCCTATAATTCACCCCTCCACTTT.

This clonotype has a count of ten or more. The chain couples TRBV7-9 to TRBJ1-1; TRBD1 is a possible D gene (6 bases). The ends were cut back, 5 bases at V and 5 bases at J, with 15 bases in the middle. Germline-derived CDR1 and CDR2 are SEHNR and FQNEAQ (reference sequence). This CDR3 has 14 amino acids. CDR3 protein: CASSQQGGGTEAFF. CDR3 nucleotides: TGTGCCAGCAGCCAACAGGGCGGAGGTACTGAAGCTTTCTTT.

This clonotype was counted a few times. The V call is TRBV12-3 or TRBV12-4, the J call TRBJ2-7, with 10 bases aligning to TRBD1. The CDR3 contains 16 residues. J lost 2 bases, V lost 5 bases, and 9 bases had no gene match. The CDR3 bases are TGTGCCAGCAGTCCAGGGTCGGGACAGGGGACCTACGAGCAGTACTTC. This encodes CASSPGSGQGTYEQYF.

V gene TRBV24-1 combines with J gene TRBJ2-3, with D hard to call. The CDR3 is 15 residues long. CDR1 is KGHDR and CDR2 is SFDVKD in the germline V gene. Trimming removed 6 bases at V and 2 bases at J, with 14 bases between. CDR3 in amino acids: CATSPRNRYTDTQYF. The CDR3 DNA reads TGTGCCACCAGTCCCCGCAACAGATACACAGATACGCAGTATTTT.

The chain has TRBV4-3 and TRBJ2-2; either TRBD1 or TRBD2 may supply D (5 bases each). CDR1 is LGHNA and CDR2 is YSLEER in the germline V gene. V dropped 1 base and J dropped 4 bases, with 13 bases sitting between them. CDR3 length equals 16 residues. The CDR3 bases are TGCGCCAGCAGCCAAGGGGGACCGATGCTCACCGGGGAGCTGTTTTTT. This gives the protein CASSQGGPMLTGELFF.

The chain uses TRBV20-1 and TRBJ2-2; the D gene is possibly TRBD1 (5 bases). There are 14 residues in the CDR3. Germline V CDR1 and CDR2: DFQATT, SNEGSKA (reference sequence). V gave up 5 bases and J gave up 0 bases, with 10 bases separating them. DNA for the CDR3: TGCAGTGCTCAGAGCAGGGCGAACACCGGGGAGCTGTTTTTT. Its protein is CSAQSRANTGELFF.

This chain links TRBV4-1 with TRBJ2-7; 9 bases are a match to TRBD1. CDR3 length equals 15 residues. After removal of 0 bases from V and 5 bases from J, the junction contained 5 bases not matched to a gene. Germline values: CDR1 MGHRA, CDR2 YSYEKL. CDR3 bases: TGCGCCAGCAGCCAAGAGCGGACAGGGGTCGACGAGCAGTACTTC. Protein: CASSQERTGVDEQYF.

The chain employs TRBV12-3 or TRBV12-4 and TRBJ2-7; D unclear. CDR3 length equals 11 residues. The germline V and J ends were trimmed by 6 bases and 4 bases, with 7 bases remaining between them. The CDR3 spells CASSETYEQYF. CDR3 coding DNA: TGTGCCAGCAGCGAAACTTACGAGCAGTACTTC.

This clonotype was seen a handful of times. In DNA form, the CDR3 reads TGTGCCAGCAGCCAAGGATCGGGAGCTAACTATGGCTACACCTTC. Protein product: CASSQGSGANYGYTF. The gene calls are TRBV6-2 or TRBV6-3 and TRBJ1-2, with D uncertain. V lost 6 bases and J lost 0, with 14 bases in between. The CDR3 covers 15 residues. Looked up from germline, CDR1 is MNHEY and CDR2 is SVGEGT.

V gene TRBV5-1 combines with J gene TRBJ2-1; D might be TRBD2 (7 bases). CDR1 is SGHRS, CDR2 YFSETQ, per germline. The CDR3 spans 13 residues. The chain's CDR3 is CATLGGALNEQFF. For the CDR3, the DNA is TGCGCAACCCTTGGGGGGGCGTTAAATGAGCAGTTCTTC. Based on the CDR3 plus reference TRBV5-1 and TRBJ2-1, the full variable domain is KAGVTQTPRYLIKTRGQQVTLSCSPISGHRSVSWYQQTPGQGLQFLFEYFSETQRNKGNFPGRFSGRQFSNSRSEMNVSTLELGDSALYLCATLGGALNEQFFGPGTRLTVL.

As DNA, the CDR3 is TGTGCCAGCAGTGAAGGGGACAACTATGGCTACACCTTC. Its protein product is CASSEGDNYGYTF. The chain has TRBV25-1 and TRBJ1-2; possible D gene TRBD1, 5 bases. V lost 2 bases to trimming and J lost 2 bases, with 6 bases between them. The CDR3 runs to 13 residues. Germline values: CDR1 MGHDK, CDR2 SYGVNS.

This clonotype is a singleton in its sample. This chain links TRBV5-6 with TRBJ2-3; D might be TRBD2 (5 bases). The CDR3 runs to 16 residues. The V end lost 0 bases, the J end lost 4 bases, and 15 bases lay between the germline ends. Germline V gene lookup returns CDR1 SGHDT and CDR2 YYEEEE. The CDR3 spells CASSLEVGLLADTQYF. CDR3 nucleotide sequence: TGTGCCAGCAGCTTGGAGGTCGGTTTACTAGCAGATACGCAGTATTTT. Full variable domain (missing parts from reference TRBV5-6 and TRBJ2-3): DAGVTQSPTHLIKTRGQQVTLRCSPKSGHDTVSWYQQALGQGPQFIFQYYEEEERQRGNFPDRFSGHQFPNYSSELNVNALLLGDSALYLCASSLEVGLLADTQYFGPGTRLTVL.

This chain uses TRBV28 with TRBJ1-1, with a possible D match to TRBD1 (5 bases). V gave up 8 bases and J gave up 1 base, with 17 bases separating them. Germline V gene sequence: CDR1 MDHEN, CDR2 SYDVKM. This CDR3 contains 15 residues. CDR3 nucleotide sequence: TGTGCCAGCTCGACCCGAACAGGTCCGAACACTGAAGCTTTCTTT. Amino acids: CASSTRTGPNTEAFF.